The next 10 T cell receptor beta chains were all read from a single sample in a study of control samples from healthy donors and cancer patients. Profiling relied on immunoSEQ multiplex PCR, and the TCRdb table lists in-frame clones only, not all of them. The sample lists some 200,000 clones; 85% to 95% were seen once. Sequencing input: blood. These receptor sequences come from a man aged 45-65 years in good health.

This chain uses TRBV29-1 with TRBJ1-2; D may be TRBD1 (5 bases). The CDR3 extends over 14 amino acids. The germline V and J ends were trimmed by 0 bases and 4 bases, with 12 bases remaining between them. CDR1 is SQVTM, CDR2 ANQGSEA, per germline. The CDR3 region is CSVEDRPRGYGYTF. CDR3 nucleotide sequence: TGCAGCGTTGAAGACAGGCCTAGGGGCTATGGCTACACCTTC.

The chain joins TRBV5-1 to TRBJ2-5; perhaps TRBD2 as D (6 bases). The CDR3 sequence is 13 residues long. Looked up from germline, CDR1 is SGHRS and CDR2 is YFSETQ. V gave up 4 bases and J gave up 1 base, with 8 bases separating them. The CDR3 region is CASSREFQETQYF. The CDR3 DNA reads TGCGCCAGCAGCCGGGAGTTCCAAGAGACCCAGTACTTC.

V gene TRBV6-2 or TRBV6-3 combines with J gene TRBJ1-5; 7 bases are a match to TRBD1. Germline assignment: CDR1 MNHEY and CDR2 SVGEGT. The CDR3 loop spans 16 amino acids. V shed 6 bases and J 0 bases; nucleotides not matched to a gene: 8. The CDR3 DNA follows: TGTGCCAGCAGCAAAGGGACAGCTTATAGCAATCAGCCCCAGCATTTT. The encoded protein is CASSKGTAYSNQPQHF.

This clone came up once. The chain combines TRBV11-3 with TRBJ2-3; maybe TRBD1 (5 bases). V was clipped by 2 bases and J by 0 bases, with 6 bases between them. Germline-derived CDR1 and CDR2 are SGHNT and YENEEA. This CDR3 spans 14 amino acids. The CDR3 reads CASSLQGSTDTQYF. The CDR3 DNA reads as TGTGCCAGCAGCTTACAGGGTAGCACAGATACGCAGTATTTT.

This chain uses TRBV25-1 with TRBJ1-1; TRBD1 aligns across 10 bases. Germline CDR1 MGHDK, CDR2 SYGVNS. J was trimmed by 4 bases and V by 6 bases; bases with no gene match: 2. CDR3 length equals 13 residues. CDR3 sequence reads: CASRRTGGTEAFF. CDR3 in DNA: TGTGCCAGCAGGAGGACAGGGGGCACTGAAGCTTTCTTT.

Points on this clone: Other DNA sequences in the sample encode the same CDR3. This sequence joins TRBV6-5 and TRBJ1-5; D call uncertain. Trimming shortened V by 7 bases and J by 1 base, and 11 bases separated the two germline ends. CDR1 MNHEY and CDR2 SVGAGI come from the germline V gene. The CDR3 has 14 residues. CDR3 nucleotides: TGTGCCAGCAACCCGGGGTGGAGCAATCAGCCCCAGCATTTT. Translation: CASNPGWSNQPQHF.

The chain links TRBV2 to TRBJ2-1; tentative D call: TRBD2 (6 bases). Germline values: CDR1 SNHLY, CDR2 FYNNEI. V dropped 1 base and J dropped 15 bases, with 16 bases sitting between them. The CDR3 is made up of 13 amino acids. CDR3 nucleotide sequence: TGTGCCAGCAGTGAAGGGGAGGAAACTAGAGGGTTCTTC. Protein: CASSEGEETRGFF. The variable domain in full, with the rest retrieved from reference TRBV2 and TRBJ2-1, is EPEVTQTPSHQVTQMGQEVILRCVPISNHLYFYWYRQILGQKVEFLVSFYNNEISEKSEIFDDQFSVERPDGSNFTLKIRSTKLEDSAMYFCASSEGEETRGFFGPGTRLTVL.

V gene TRBV6-4 combines with J gene TRBJ1-6; 8 nucleotides align to TRBD1. There are 14 residues in the CDR3. CDR1 is MRHNA and CDR2 is SNTAGT in the germline V gene. V shed 4 bases and J 10 bases; nucleotides not matched to a gene: 6. CDR3 coding DNA: TGTGCCAGCAGTGCCGACAGGGGAAGGTCACCCCTCCACTTT. Protein: CASSADRGRSPLHF.

The chain has TRBV21-1 and TRBJ2-2; the table names TRBD2, a call not compared with the DNA. TRBV21-1 is flagged as a pseudogene. The CDR3 spans 17 residues. CDR3 region: CASSKGYDLWDTGELFF. The DNA of the CDR3 is TGTGCCAGCAGCAAAGGTTACGACTTGTGGGACACCGGGGAGCTGTTTTTT.

This chain connects TRBV11-2 to TRBJ2-7; no reliable D call. This CDR3 has 15 amino acids. The germline CDR1 and CDR2 sequences are SGHAT and FQNNGV. Trimming removed 2 bases from V and 3 bases from J, with 14 bases in between. CDR3 in DNA: TGTGCCAGCAGCTTAAGCCTAGTTGAGAGCTACGAGCAGTACTTC. This gives the protein CASSLSLVESYEQYF.